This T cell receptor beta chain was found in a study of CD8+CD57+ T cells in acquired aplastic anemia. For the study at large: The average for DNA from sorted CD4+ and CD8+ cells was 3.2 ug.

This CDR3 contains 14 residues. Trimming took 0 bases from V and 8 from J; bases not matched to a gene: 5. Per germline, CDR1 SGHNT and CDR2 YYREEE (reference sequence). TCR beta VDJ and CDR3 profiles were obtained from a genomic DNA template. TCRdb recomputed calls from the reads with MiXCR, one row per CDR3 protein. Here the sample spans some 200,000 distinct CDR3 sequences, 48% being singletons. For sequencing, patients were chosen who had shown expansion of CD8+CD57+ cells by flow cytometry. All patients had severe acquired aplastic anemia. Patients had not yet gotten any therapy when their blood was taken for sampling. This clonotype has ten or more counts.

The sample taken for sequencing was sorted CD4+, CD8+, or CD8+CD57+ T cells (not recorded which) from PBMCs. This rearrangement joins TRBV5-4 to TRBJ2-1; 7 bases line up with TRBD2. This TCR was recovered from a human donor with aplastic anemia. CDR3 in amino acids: CASSLGGSGYEQFF. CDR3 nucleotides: TGTGCCAGCAGCTTGGGCGGGAGTGGGTATGAGCAGTTCTTC.